A selection of T cell receptor beta chains follows, all from one sample in a study of blood T cell repertoires in COVID-19. TCRdb's copy holds only in-frame clones and misses some; the assay was immunoSEQ multiplex PCR. The sample yields about 270,000 clones, around 87% seen once. Source material: peripheral blood. The receptors shown here come from a woman aged 50 to 65 with acute or convalescent COVID-19. Both conserved end residues are part of each CDR3. A D gene is named only where the DNA matches it firmly. For some rows the clone size is stated as once, few or many, or as a class when expanded; others skip it.

D gene	clone size	J gene	V gene	CDR3 protein	CDR3 DNA
TRBD1	NA	TRBJ2-5	TRBV5-3	CARRVRTGRETQYF	TGTGCCAGAAGAGTACGGACAGGGAGAGAGACCCAGTACTTC
NA	NA	TRBJ2-7	TRBV18	CASSRGAIYEQYF	TGTGCCAGCTCACGCGGCGCGATCTACGAGCAGTACTTC
TRBD2	NA	TRBJ2-1	TRBV11-2	CASRASPWREAYNEQFF	TGTGCCAGCAGGGCAAGCCCGTGGCGGGAGGCCTACAATGAGCAGTTCTTC
TRBD2	NA	TRBJ2-7	TRBV6-5	CASSLQREVGYEQYF	TGTGCCAGCTCTTTACAGCGGGAGGTTGGATACGAGCAGTACTTC
NA	NA	TRBJ2-5	TRBV13	CASSLGGGPGTQYF	TGTGCCAGCAGCCTGGGGGGGGGCCCTGGGACCCAGTACTTC
NA	few	TRBJ2-2	TRBV28	CASILYLNTGELFF	TGTGCCAGCATCCTCTATCTAAACACCGGGGAGCTGTTTTTT
NA	NA	TRBJ1-2	TRBV28	CASSTQQGVDGYTF	TGTGCCAGCAGTACCCAACAGGGTGTTGATGGCTACACCTTC
NA	NA	TRBJ2-7	TRBV3-1/TRBV3-2	CASSQDGLSGTYEQYF	TGTGCCAGCAGCCAAGATGGACTATCGGGGACCTACGAGCAGTACTTC
NA	NA	TRBJ2-3	TRBV5-1	CASSLGGADTQYF	TGCGCCAGCAGCTTGGGCGGTGCAGATACGCAGTATTTT
TRBD1	NA	TRBJ1-5	TRBV28	CASSRTGNQPQHF	TGTGCCAGCAGCAGGACAGGGAACCAGCCCCAGCATTTT
NA	NA	TRBJ2-5	TRBV6-5	CASELGTQETQYF	TGTGCCAGCGAACTTGGGACTCAAGAGACCCAGTACTTC
TRBD2	NA	TRBJ2-1	TRBV11-2	CASSSGLAGVNEQFF	TGTGCCAGCAGCTCAGGACTAGCGGGAGTGAATGAGCAGTTCTTC
NA	NA	TRBJ1-1	TRBV6-2/TRBV6-3	CASSYGTDIQNTEAFF	TGTGCCAGCAGTTACGGTACAGACATTCAGAACACTGAAGCTTTCTTT
NA	NA	TRBJ1-4	TRBV20-1	CSASLGREKLFF	TGCAGTGCTAGTCTGGGGCGTGAAAAACTGTTTTTT
NA	NA	TRBJ1-5	TRBV18	CASSLQVNSNQPQHF	TGTGCCAGCTCACTCCAGGTTAATAGCAATCAGCCCCAGCATTTT
NA	NA	TRBJ2-1	TRBV7-2	CASSSVSGSYNEQFF	TGTGCCAGCAGCTCGGTTTCGGGGTCCTACAATGAGCAGTTCTTC
NA	NA	TRBJ2-1	TRBV2	CASSEELANEQFF	TGTGCCAGCAGTGAAGAGCTAGCCAATGAGCAGTTCTTC
TRBD1	NA	TRBJ1-5	TRBV5-1	CASSEYGTGGNQPQHF	TGCGCCAGCAGCGAATACGGGACAGGGGGCAATCAGCCCCAGCATTTT
NA	once	TRBJ1-1	TRBV6-5	CASSQLGGTEAFF	TGTGCCAGCAGTCAGCTGGGGGGAACTGAAGCTTTCTTT
NA	NA	TRBJ2-3	TRBV7-9	CASSSRLILGDTDTQYF	TGTGCCAGCAGCTCGAGACTAATCCTTGGGGACACGGATACGCAGTATTTT
TRBD2	once	TRBJ2-1	TRBV6-2/TRBV6-3	CASSRFLADNEQFF	TGTGCCAGCAGCCGATTCCTAGCGGACAATGAGCAGTTCTTC
TRBD1	once	TRBJ2-5	TRBV27	CASSLGPGQGFPETQYF	TGTGCCAGCAGTTTGGGCCCGGGACAGGGGTTTCCTGAGACCCAGTACTTC
TRBD1	NA	TRBJ1-2	TRBV28	CASSLLANQGGNYGYTF	TGTGCCAGCAGTTTATTAGCCAATCAGGGGGGTAACTATGGCTACACCTTC
NA	NA	TRBJ2-7	TRBV6-5	CASSYSRGQSYEQYF	TGTGCCAGCAGTTACTCGAGAGGACAGTCCTACGAGCAGTACTTC
NA	once	TRBJ2-3	TRBV15	CATSTRTTGTDTQYF	TGTGCCACCAGCACAAGGACAACGGGCACAGATACGCAGTATTTT
NA	NA	TRBJ1-2	TRBV6-5	CASRDTYNYGYTF	TGTGCCAGCAGGGACACCTATAACTATGGCTACACCTTC
NA	few	TRBJ2-1	TRBV7-9	CASSPPRLGYNEQFF	TGTGCCAGCAGCCCGCCCCGACTAGGATACAATGAGCAGTTCTTC
NA	NA	TRBJ1-1	TRBV2	CASSEFGGAGGTEAFF	TGTGCCAGCAGTGAATTTGGGGGGGCAGGTGGCACTGAAGCTTTCTTT
TRBD1	few	TRBJ1-1	TRBV19	CASHRQGGAFF	TGTGCCAGTCACCGACAGGGTGGAGCTTTCTTT
NA	NA	TRBJ2-2	TRBV19	CASYRDPGELFF	TGTGCCAGTTACAGGGATCCCGGGGAGCTGTTTTTT
NA	NA	TRBJ1-1	TRBV12-3/TRBV12-4	CASSFAGNTEAFF	TGTGCCAGCAGTTTTGCAGGGAACACTGAAGCTTTCTTT
TRBD2	NA	TRBJ2-4	TRBV18	CASSPGTRIAKNIQYF	TGTGCCAGCTCACCCGGGACTAGAATAGCCAAAAACATTCAGTACTTC
TRBD1	NA	TRBJ2-7	TRBV7-2	CASSLQGAYEQYF	TGTGCCAGCAGCTTACAGGGGGCTTACGAGCAGTACTTC
NA	once	TRBJ1-5	TRBV28	CASSSGNQPQHF	TGTGCCAGCAGTTCAGGGAACCAGCCCCAGCATTTT
TRBD2	NA	TRBJ2-5	TRBV3-1/TRBV3-2	CASSQASGWAETQYF	TGTGCCAGCAGCCAGGCTAGCGGGTGGGCAGAGACCCAGTACTTC
NA	NA	TRBJ2-1	TRBV28	CASFSSGSKNNEQFF	TGTGCCAGTTTCAGTTCCGGGTCTAAGAACAATGAGCAGTTCTTC
TRBD1	NA	TRBJ1-4	TRBV5-4	CASRPDRGDNEKLFF	TGTGCCAGCAGACCGGACAGGGGCGATAATGAAAAACTGTTTTTT
NA	NA	TRBJ1-5	TRBV7-3	CASSLGRNQPQHF	TGTGCCAGCAGCTTAGGCCGCAATCAGCCCCAGCATTTT
NA	NA	TRBJ1-1	TRBV11-3	CASSLGGNTEAFF	TGTGCCAGCAGCTTAGGAGGTAACACTGAAGCTTTCTTT
TRBD2	NA	TRBJ2-5	TRBV9	CASSARGTSGNIGETQYF	TGTGCCAGCAGCGCCCGAGGGACTAGCGGGAATATCGGGGAGACCCAGTACTTC